What follows describes a single T cell receptor (beta chain). The specificity of this receptor is unknown. The junction differs from germline at one of its ends, possibly a read error. From the cysteine through the phenylalanine, the CDR3 covers 13 amino acids. Only the CDR3 DNA is retained, 39 bases long and in frame from the first base. As encoded in the germline V gene (reference sequence), CDR1 is SSHAT while CDR2 is FNYEAQ. The source of the sample is a study of CD8+CD57+ T cells in acquired aplastic anemia listed by TCRdb under 2018. Regarding the complete study: A mean of approximately 2.9 ug of DNA, ranging from roughly 0.17 to 30 ug, was extracted from sorted CD4+ and CD8+ cells. Mean read counts for healthy donor samples were 8.5 million to 10.8 million for CD4+ cells and 11 million to 14 million for CD8+ cells. What the authors observed across the whole study: About 28 CD8+ CDR3 sequences were found in both patients and controls but appeared to be highly expressed in patients and within the immunodominant clones of the patients. CD8+ Simpson's diversity did not differ significantly between patients and healthy controls (P=0.060).

TCR beta VDJ combination and CDR3 sequence profiling used genomic DNA as the template. TCR repertoire sequencing was run on an Illumina HiSeq 2000. Per the original workflow: TRBV/TRBJ rearrangement plots, CDR3 size and DJ length profiles, and Simpson's diversity index were used to assess repertoires. Whichever DNA sequence was most abundant in the deep sequencing data was defined as the immunodominant clone. CDR3 amino acid sequences were screened for sharing across subjects and were compared with published repertoires and the VDJdb database. Using fastp at Q25 and MiXCR, TCRdb reprocessed the public reads and kept productive beta chains. Entries that share a CDR3 protein sequence are merged under the most common genes and DNA. The V and J calls shown here were made by TCRdb, not taken from the authors' results. Recorded for this sample are some 150,000 distinct CDR3 sequences; roughly two fifths of them occurred a single time. The ten largest clones capture 8% to 9% of the sample.

TCR repertoires of sorted CD4+ and CD8+ blood T cells from severe aplastic anemia patients and healthy subjects were deep-sequenced in the study. Ficoll-Paque density gradient centrifugation was used to isolate peripheral blood mononuclear cells. CD4+ and CD8+ T cells were sorted by FACS or magnetic beads before DNA extraction. The sequence joins TRBV7-7 to TRBJ2-7; matching of 6 bases hints at TRBD2 as the D gene. Sequencing used sorted CD4+, CD8+, or CD8+CD57+ T cells (not recorded which) from PBMCs. The receptor was isolated from a human donor in good health, serving as a control. The DNA sequence follows: TGTGCTAGCAGCTTAAAGGTTGGAGGGGAGCAGTACTTC. The encoded protein is CASSLKVGGEQYF.